The source of this T cell receptor (beta chain) is a study of T cell responses to AZD1222 COVID-19 vaccine. Second-dose intervals near 4 or 12 weeks were combined. Repertoires were generated with immunoSEQ multiplex PCR, while TCRdb's copy carries only in-frame clones and drops some. The top ten clones hold about 1.1% of a sample with around 120,000 clones, roughly 90% of them seen once. Concerning this clone itself: Its antigen is not known.

Overall study findings and caveats: With dominance at 160-218 and 743-854, vaccine-associated CD4 TCRs spanned spike. There were mostly white British donors and more females than males, and clonal diversity was possibly underestimated. Epitopes outside B.1.351 and B.1.1.7 mutated regions reportedly drew nearly half of spike TCRs.

The CDR3 consists of 17 residues. Trimming shortened V by 0 bases and J by 5 bases, and 18 bases separated the two germline ends. CDR1 SGDLS and CDR2 YYNGEE come from the germline V gene. V gene TRBV9 combines with J gene TRBJ2-1; D is possibly TRBD2 (5 bases). The sequence was obtained from an adult who received the AZD1222 COVID-19 vaccine. Sequenced material: peripheral blood, taken 28 days after the second AZD1222 dose. CDR3 sequence (DNA): TGTGCCAGCAGCGTAGAAGGGAGCGGAGTACCGAACAATGAGCAGTTCTTC. Amino acids: CASSVEGSGVPNNEQFF.